These 3 T cell receptor beta chains were sequenced from one sample in a study of human versus mouse CDR3 diversity and MHC coevolution. Repertoires were generated with immunoSEQ multiplex PCR, while TCRdb's copy carries only in-frame clones and drops some. The table records over 60,000 clones, approximately 90% of them present only once. Sequenced: naive CD4+ T cells from blood. Subset denoted: CD45RO-negative CD62L-positive naive CD4 T cells. These receptor sequences come from a person aged 30-70 years in good health.

The chain uses TRBV19 and TRBJ1-1; D is ambiguous. Per the germline V gene, CDR1 is LNHDA and CDR2 is SQIVND (reference sequence). This CDR3 has 14 amino acids. V was trimmed by 3 bases and J by 0 bases, leaving 8 bases between them. The CDR3 protein is CASSIEQMNTEAFF. CDR3 nucleotides: TGTGCCAGTAGTATTGAACAGATGAACACTGAAGCTTTCTTT. Full variable domain (outside the CDR3, taken from reference TRBV19 and TRBJ1-1): DGGITQSPKYLFRKEGQNVTLSCEQNLNHDAMYWYRQDPGQGLRLIYYSQIVNDFQKGDIAEGYSVSREKKESFPLTVTSAQKNPTAFYLCASSIEQMNTEAFFGQGTRLTVV.

In this sample, this clone turned up a few times. The chain couples TRBV4-2 to TRBJ2-2, with 9 bases identical to TRBD1. The CDR3 spans 14 residues. After removal of 4 bases from V and 6 bases from J, the junction contained 3 bases not matched to a gene. Germline values: CDR1 LGHNA, CDR2 YNFKEQ. The CDR3 protein is CASSPWTGAGELFF. CDR3 DNA sequence: TGTGCCAGCAGCCCTTGGACAGGGGCCGGGGAGCTGTTTTTT.

The V and J genes are TRBV4-2 and TRBJ1-1; 7 bases are shared with TRBD1. With V trimmed by 4 bases and J by 5 bases, 10 bases remained unmatched. This CDR3 is 15 amino acids long. Germline CDR1 is LGHNA and CDR2 is YNFKEQ. Here the CDR3 DNA reads TGTGCCAGCAGCCCCGACAGGGAATGGTGGACTGAAGCTTTCTTT. This codes for CASSPDREWWTEAFF.